These T cell receptor beta chains were read from a single sample in a study of blood T cell repertoires in COVID-19. TCRdb keeps only in-frame clones here, not all; method: immunoSEQ multiplex PCR. Of 200,000 to 300,000 clones listed, around 87% are singletons. The sequenced material came from peripheral blood. The receptor source for this set is a woman between 45 and 60 years old with acute or convalescent COVID-19. Each CDR3 is given with its conserved first and last residue.

J gene: TRBJ1-2; V gene: TRBV29-1; CDR3 protein: CSVGLGSGGGYTF
J gene: TRBJ1-1; V gene: TRBV7-3; CDR3 protein: CASSLIGAGNTEAFF
J gene: TRBJ2-2; V gene: TRBV25-1; CDR3 protein: CASSDRNTGELFF
J gene: TRBJ1-1; V gene: TRBV24-1; CDR3 protein: CATSDSRGLTEAFF
J gene: TRBJ1-5; V gene: TRBV19; CDR3 protein: CASSIGNRENQPQHF
J gene: TRBJ2-1; V gene: TRBV10-3; CDR3 protein: CAISESSVVSNSDNEQFF
J gene: TRBJ1-1; V gene: TRBV6-6; CDR3 protein: CASSYGATAYTEAFF
J gene: TRBJ1-3; V gene: TRBV6-6; CDR3 protein: CASSYGAGPTIYF
J gene: TRBJ1-6; V gene: TRBV7-8; CDR3 protein: CASSLTGVHSPLHF
J gene: TRBJ2-1; V gene: TRBV5-1; CDR3 protein: CASSRGQASSYNEQFF